The next 13 T cell receptor beta chains were all read from a single sample in a study of memory CD4+ T cells and cytomegalovirus serostatus (dated by TCRdb to the late 2010s). The library came from the immunoSEQ multiplex PCR assay. TCRdb's version of the immuneACCESS table is confined to in-frame rearrangements and falls short of the full clone set. An unresolved V gene accounts for under half of the shortfall where checked; the remainder is of unknown origin. This sample holds 40,000 to 60,000 clones; just under 80% were observed only once. The ten largest clones add up to 0.78% of the sample. A FACSAria II was used to sort memory CD4+ T cells, defined as single viable CD3+CD4+CD8-CD45RO+ cells. The sequenced sample was memory CD4+ T cells from blood. Receptors were obtained from an adult in good health and CMV-seronegative.

DNA for the CDR3: TGTGCCAGTAGTATGGTGGGGACAGGCAATCAGCCCCAGCATTTT. Residues: CASSMVGTGNQPQHF. The chain couples TRBV19 to TRBJ1-5; 7 bases match TRBD1. With V trimmed by 3 bases and J by 2 bases, 4 bases remained unmatched. The CDR3 is 15 residues long. CDR1 is LNHDA, CDR2 SQIVND, per germline (reference sequence).

The V call is TRBV28, the J call TRBJ2-6; D unresolved. With 7 bases removed from V and 1 base from J, the gap between germline ends came to 11 bases. Germline assignment: CDR1 MDHEN and CDR2 SYDVKM. The CDR3 runs to 15 residues. CDR3 bases: TGTGCCAGCACCCCCCGGCGATCTGGGGCCAACGTCCTGACTTTC. Translating gives CASTPRRSGANVLTF.

This clone was seen a few times. The chain carries TRBV5-1 and TRBJ1-2; D not certain. Trimming stripped 0 bases from V and 5 bases from J, with 14 bases between. The germline V gene encodes CDR1 SGHRS and CDR2 YFSETQ. The CDR3 length is 15 residues. The CDR3 here is CASSLGEHAGYGYTF. DNA for the CDR3: TGCGCCAGCAGCTTGGGGGAGCACGCAGGATATGGCTACACCTTC. Using reference TRBV5-1 and TRBJ1-2 for the parts outside the CDR3, the full variable domain is KAGVTQTPRYLIKTRGQQVTLSCSPISGHRSVSWYQQTPGQGLQFLFEYFSETQRNKGNFPGRFSGRQFSNSRSEMNVSTLELGDSALYLCASSLGEHAGYGYTFGSGTRLTVV.

This chain connects TRBV19 to TRBJ1-4; 10 bases map to TRBD1. The CDR3 consists of 17 residues. The junction had 10 bases not matched to a gene; V was cut back by 5 bases and J by 4 bases. Germline values: CDR1 LNHDA, CDR2 SQIVND (reference sequence). The CDR3 loop reads CASSPRGQGRNNEKLFF. In nucleotides, the CDR3 is TGTGCCAGTAGTCCCAGGGGACAGGGGCGGAATAATGAAAAACTGTTTTTT.

This chain joins TRBV29-1 and TRBJ1-2; TRBD1 matches at 8 bases. The CDR3 totals 13 residues. Unmatched junction bases numbered 8, after V lost 5 bases and J lost 6 bases. The germline gives CDR1 SQVTM, CDR2 ANQGSEA. CDR3 DNA sequence: TGCAGCGTTCAGGACAGGGTGATTGATGGCTACACCTTC. This codes for CSVQDRVIDGYTF.

This clone was recorded only once. The CDR3 nucleotides read TGCGCCAGCAGCTCGGGACAGGGCATGAACACTGAAGCTTTCTTT. Protein: CASSSGQGMNTEAFF. The chain is built from TRBV4-1 and TRBJ1-1, with TRBD1 identical over 9 bases. With V trimmed by 5 bases and J by 0 bases, 4 bases remained unmatched. Per germline, CDR1 MGHRA and CDR2 YSYEKL. There are 15 residues in the CDR3.

About this clone: The sample holds other DNA sequences that translate to the same CDR3. CDR3 bases: TGTGCCAGCAGCTTGGGGGACAGGGGGCTCCAAGAGACCCAGTACTTC. Protein sequence: CASSLGDRGLQETQYF. The chain joins TRBV7-9 to TRBJ2-5; 12 bases fit TRBD1. Germline V gene lookup returns CDR1 SEHNR and CDR2 FQNEAQ (reference sequence). This CDR3 comprises 16 residues. J was trimmed by 1 base and V by 3 bases; bases with no gene match: 3.

This rearrangement joins TRBV11-3 to TRBJ2-1, with D unclear. V was cut by 4 bases and J by 5 bases, with 9 bases left in between. This CDR3 has 13 residues. In germline, CDR1 is SGHNT, CDR2 YENEEA. The CDR3 nucleotides read TGTGCCAGCAGCTCATCCACAGACAATGAGCAGTTCTTC. This gives the protein CASSSSTDNEQFF.

This clone was counted once. The rearrangement links TRBV6-5 to TRBJ1-1; D is unresolved. CDR1 MNHEY and CDR2 SVGAGI come from the germline V gene. Between the trimmed V and J ends, which lost 6 bases and 4 bases, there was a span of 12 bases. The CDR3 spans 13 residues. The chain's CDR3 is CASSSDRSTEAFF. The CDR3 DNA is TGTGCCAGCAGCTCCGACCGGAGCACTGAAGCTTTCTTT.

The chain joins TRBV29-1 to TRBJ2-3, with TRBD2 matching over 8 bases. Germline V gene data show CDR1 as SQVTM and CDR2 as ANQGSEA. The junction had 8 bases not matched to a gene; V was cut back by 5 bases and J by 1 base. The CDR3 extends over 15 amino acids. The CDR3 here is CSVSFSGIRTDTQYF. CDR3 in DNA: TGCAGCGTTTCTTTTAGCGGGATCCGCACAGATACGCAGTATTTT.

This clone was seen a few times. The J gene is TRBJ1-1, the V gene TRBV19; D is unclear. Trimming pared 4 bases from V and 0 bases from J, leaving 3 bases between. Germline loops: CDR1 LNHDA, CDR2 SQIVND (reference sequence). CDR3 length equals 12 residues. The CDR3 nucleotides are TGTGCCAGTAGTAGAATGAACACTGAAGCTTTCTTT. Translating it yields CASSRMNTEAFF. The full variable domain, rest sourced from reference TRBV19 and TRBJ1-1, is DGGITQSPKYLFRKEGQNVTLSCEQNLNHDAMYWYRQDPGQGLRLIYYSQIVNDFQKGDIAEGYSVSREKKESFPLTVTSAQKNPTAFYLCASSRMNTEAFFGQGTRLTVV.

This sequence joins TRBV7-8 and TRBJ1-3; D not resolved. This CDR3 has 15 residues. The germline V and J ends were trimmed by 5 bases and 4 bases, with 15 bases remaining between them. Germline-derived CDR1 and CDR2 are SGHVS and FQNEAQ. The CDR3 sequence: CASSLGRRRGNTIYF. The CDR3 bases are TGTGCCAGCAGCCTCGGGAGAAGAAGAGGAAACACCATATATTTT.

V and J are TRBV10-3 and TRBJ2-7, with D tentatively TRBD2 (5 bases). Trimming stripped 8 bases from V and 4 bases from J, with 12 bases between. Per germline, CDR1 ENHRY and CDR2 SYGVKD. This CDR3 spans 12 amino acids. The CDR3: CAIGSVEYEQYF. In nucleotides, the CDR3 is TGTGCCATCGGTAGCGTTGAATACGAGCAGTACTTC.